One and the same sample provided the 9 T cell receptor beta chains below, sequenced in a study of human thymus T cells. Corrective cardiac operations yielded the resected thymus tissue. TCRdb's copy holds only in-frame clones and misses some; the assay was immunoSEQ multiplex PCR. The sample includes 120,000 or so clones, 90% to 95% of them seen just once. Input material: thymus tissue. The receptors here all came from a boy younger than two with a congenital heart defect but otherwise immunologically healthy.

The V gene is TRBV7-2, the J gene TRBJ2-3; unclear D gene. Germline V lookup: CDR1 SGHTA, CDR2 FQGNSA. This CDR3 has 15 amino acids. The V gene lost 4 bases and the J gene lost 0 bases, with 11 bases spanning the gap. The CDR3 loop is CASSSLRPSTDTQYF. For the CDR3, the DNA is TGTGCCAGCAGCTCCCTTAGACCTAGCACAGATACGCAGTATTTT.

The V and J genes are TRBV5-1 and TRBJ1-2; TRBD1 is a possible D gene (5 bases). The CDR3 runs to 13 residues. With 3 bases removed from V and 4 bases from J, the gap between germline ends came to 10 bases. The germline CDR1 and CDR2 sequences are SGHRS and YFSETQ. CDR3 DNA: TGCGCCAGCAGCTCGGGGCAGATCTATGGCTACACCTTC. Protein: CASSSGQIYGYTF.

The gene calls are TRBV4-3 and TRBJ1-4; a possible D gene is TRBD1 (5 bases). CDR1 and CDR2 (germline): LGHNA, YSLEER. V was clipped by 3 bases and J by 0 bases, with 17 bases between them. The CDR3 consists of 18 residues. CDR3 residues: CASSQRVEQAPTNEKLFF. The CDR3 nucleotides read TGCGCCAGCAGCCAGCGAGTAGAACAGGCACCAACTAATGAAAAACTGTTTTTT.

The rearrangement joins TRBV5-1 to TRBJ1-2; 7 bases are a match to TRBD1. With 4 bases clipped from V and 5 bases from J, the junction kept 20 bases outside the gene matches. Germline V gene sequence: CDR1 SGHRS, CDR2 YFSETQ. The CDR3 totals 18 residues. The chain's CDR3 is CASSPDRALGTVDYGYTF. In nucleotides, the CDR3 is TGCGCCAGCAGCCCTGACCGGGCACTTGGGACAGTGGATTATGGCTACACCTTC.

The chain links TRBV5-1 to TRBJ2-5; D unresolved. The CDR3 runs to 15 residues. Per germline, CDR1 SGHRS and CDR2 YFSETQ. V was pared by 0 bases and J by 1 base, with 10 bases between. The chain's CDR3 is CASSLGPGLQETQYF. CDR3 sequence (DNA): TGCGCCAGCAGCTTGGGCCCGGGCCTCCAAGAGACCCAGTACTTC.

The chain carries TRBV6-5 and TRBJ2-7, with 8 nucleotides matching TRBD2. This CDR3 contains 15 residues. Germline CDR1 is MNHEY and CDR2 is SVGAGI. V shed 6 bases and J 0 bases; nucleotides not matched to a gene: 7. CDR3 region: CASRVRGGDSYEQYF. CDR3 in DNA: TGTGCCAGCAGAGTACGGGGGGGTGACTCCTACGAGCAGTACTTC.

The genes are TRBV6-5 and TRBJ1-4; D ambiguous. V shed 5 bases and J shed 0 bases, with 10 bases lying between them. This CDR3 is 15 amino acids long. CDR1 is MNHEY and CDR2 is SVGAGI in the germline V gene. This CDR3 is CASSPPVATNEKLFF. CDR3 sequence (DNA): TGTGCCAGCAGTCCCCCCGTTGCAACTAATGAAAAACTGTTTTTT.

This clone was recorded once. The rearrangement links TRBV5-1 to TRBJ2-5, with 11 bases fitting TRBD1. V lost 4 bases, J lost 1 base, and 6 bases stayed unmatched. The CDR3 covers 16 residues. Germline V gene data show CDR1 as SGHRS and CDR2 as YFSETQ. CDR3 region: CASSPGTGGAQETQYF. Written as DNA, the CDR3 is TGCGCCAGCAGCCCCGGGACAGGGGGGGCCCAAGAGACCCAGTACTTC.

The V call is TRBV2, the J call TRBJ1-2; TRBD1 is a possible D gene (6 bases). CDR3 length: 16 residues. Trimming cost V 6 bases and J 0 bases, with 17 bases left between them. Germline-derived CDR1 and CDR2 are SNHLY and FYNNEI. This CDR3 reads CASRRGGAEANYGYTF. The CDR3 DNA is TGTGCCAGCAGGAGAGGGGGGGCCGAAGCTAACTATGGCTACACCTTC.